This T cell receptor beta chain emerged from a study of T cells in Graves' hyperthyroidism and ophthalmopathy. Study overall: Before any treatment, at initial diagnosis, peripheral blood was collected.

Using RNA transcripts as the source, TCR beta CDR3 regions were amplified. A set of HTBI primers served as the primers for a first-round RT-PCR of the TCR CDR3. TCRdb called the multiplex PCR reads again in MiXCR, with one record for every CDR3 protein. Of under 350,000 distinct CDR3 sequences listed, approximately 26% are singletons. Subjects aged 18 to 65 presented with newly diagnosed hyperthyroidism of less than 2 months' duration. Investigators excluded patients with uncontrolled infection, other autoimmune disease, pregnancy or lactation. Isolation of PBMCs was performed on approximately 10 ml fresh peripheral blood. The CDR3 runs 16 residues. V shed 4 bases, J shed 2 bases, and the junction held 10 bases outside the gene matches. The germline gives CDR1 LGHDT, CDR2 YNNKEL (reference sequence).

Sequencing was carried out using blood. The rearrangement uses TRBV3-1 and TRBJ2-7; 8 nucleotides align to TRBD2. The clonotype originates from a man aged 40-49 years with Graves' hyperthyroidism that later progressed to Graves' ophthalmopathy. CDR3 amino acids: CASSPTSGGRTYEQYF. The CDR3 coding sequence is TGTGCCAGCAGCCCAACCTCCGGCGGGAGGACCTACGAGCAGTACTTC.